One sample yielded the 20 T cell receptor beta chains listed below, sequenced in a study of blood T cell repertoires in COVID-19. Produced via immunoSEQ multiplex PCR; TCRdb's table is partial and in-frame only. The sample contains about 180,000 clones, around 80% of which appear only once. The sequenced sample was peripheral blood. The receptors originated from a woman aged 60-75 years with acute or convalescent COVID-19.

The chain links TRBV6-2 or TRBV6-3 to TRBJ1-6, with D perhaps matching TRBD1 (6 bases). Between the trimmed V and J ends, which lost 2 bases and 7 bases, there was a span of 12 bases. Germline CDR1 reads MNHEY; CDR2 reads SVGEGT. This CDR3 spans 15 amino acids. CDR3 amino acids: CASSYPSGANSPLHF. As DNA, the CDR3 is TGTGCCAGCAGTTACCCATCAGGGGCCAATTCACCCCTCCACTTT.

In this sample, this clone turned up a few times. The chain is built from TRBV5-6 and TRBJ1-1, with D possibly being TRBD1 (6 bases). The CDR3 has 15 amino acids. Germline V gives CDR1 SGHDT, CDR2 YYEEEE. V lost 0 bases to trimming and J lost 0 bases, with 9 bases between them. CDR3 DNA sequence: TGTGCCAGCAGCTTGGCGGGACACCTGAACACTGAAGCTTTCTTT. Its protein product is CASSLAGHLNTEAFF.

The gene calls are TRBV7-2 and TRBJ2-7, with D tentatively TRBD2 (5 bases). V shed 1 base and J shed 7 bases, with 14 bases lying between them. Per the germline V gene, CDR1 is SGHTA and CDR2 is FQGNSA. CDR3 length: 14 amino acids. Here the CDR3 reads CASSLVAVTGEQYF. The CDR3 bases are TGTGCCAGCAGCTTAGTTGCAGTCACGGGGGAGCAGTACTTC.

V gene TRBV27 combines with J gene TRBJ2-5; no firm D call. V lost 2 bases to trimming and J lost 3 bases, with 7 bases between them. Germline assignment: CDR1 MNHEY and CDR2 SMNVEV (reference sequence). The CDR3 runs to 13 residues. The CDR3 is CASSLNREETQYF. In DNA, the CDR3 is TGTGCCAGCAGTTTAAATAGAGAAGAGACCCAGTACTTC.

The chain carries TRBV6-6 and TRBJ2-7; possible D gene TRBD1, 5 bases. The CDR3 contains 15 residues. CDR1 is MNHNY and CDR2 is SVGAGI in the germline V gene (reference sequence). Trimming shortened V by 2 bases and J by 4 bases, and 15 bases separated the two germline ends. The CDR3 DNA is TGTGCCAGCAGTTACCAAGGTCAGGGCGCTTACGAGCAGTACTTC. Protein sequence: CASSYQGQGAYEQYF.

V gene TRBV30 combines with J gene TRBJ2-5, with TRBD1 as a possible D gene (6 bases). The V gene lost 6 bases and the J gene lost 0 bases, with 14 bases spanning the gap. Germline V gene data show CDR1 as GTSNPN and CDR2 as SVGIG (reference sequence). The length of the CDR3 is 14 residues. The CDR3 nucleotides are TGTGCCTGCGTGGGACACCCAAACCAAGAGACCCAGTACTTC. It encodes CACVGHPNQETQYF.

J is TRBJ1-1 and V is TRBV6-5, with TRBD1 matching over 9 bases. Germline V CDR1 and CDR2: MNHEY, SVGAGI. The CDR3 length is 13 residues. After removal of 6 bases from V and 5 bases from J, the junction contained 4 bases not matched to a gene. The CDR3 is CASRRTGDTEAFF. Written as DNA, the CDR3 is TGTGCCAGCAGACGGACAGGGGATACTGAAGCTTTCTTT.

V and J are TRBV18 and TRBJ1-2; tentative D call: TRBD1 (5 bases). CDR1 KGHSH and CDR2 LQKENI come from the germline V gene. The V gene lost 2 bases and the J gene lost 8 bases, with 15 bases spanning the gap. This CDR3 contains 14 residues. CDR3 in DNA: TGTGCCAGCTCACCATTAAAAGGGGTGGAAGGCTACACCTTC. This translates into CASSPLKGVEGYTF.

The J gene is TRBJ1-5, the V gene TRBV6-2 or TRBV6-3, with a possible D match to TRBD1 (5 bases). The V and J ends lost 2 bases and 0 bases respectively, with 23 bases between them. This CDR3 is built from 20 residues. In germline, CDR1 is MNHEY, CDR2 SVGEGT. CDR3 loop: CASSYNGRDRNPYSNQPQHF. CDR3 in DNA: TGTGCCAGCAGTTACAACGGCCGTGACAGAAACCCTTATAGCAATCAGCCCCAGCATTTT.

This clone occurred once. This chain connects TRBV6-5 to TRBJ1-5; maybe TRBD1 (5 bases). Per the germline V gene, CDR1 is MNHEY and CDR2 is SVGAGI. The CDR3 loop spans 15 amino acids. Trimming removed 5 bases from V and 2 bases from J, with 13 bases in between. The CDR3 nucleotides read TGTGCCAGCAGTCCTCAGGGATTGGGCAATCAGCCCCAGCATTTT. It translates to CASSPQGLGNQPQHF.

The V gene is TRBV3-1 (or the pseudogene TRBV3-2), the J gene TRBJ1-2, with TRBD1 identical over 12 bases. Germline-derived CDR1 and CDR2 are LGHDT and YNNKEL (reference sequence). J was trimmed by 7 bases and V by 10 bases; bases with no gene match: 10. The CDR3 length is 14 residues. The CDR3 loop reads CATKTGQGACGYTF. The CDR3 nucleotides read TGTGCCACCAAAACGGGACAGGGGGCTTGTGGCTACACCTTC.

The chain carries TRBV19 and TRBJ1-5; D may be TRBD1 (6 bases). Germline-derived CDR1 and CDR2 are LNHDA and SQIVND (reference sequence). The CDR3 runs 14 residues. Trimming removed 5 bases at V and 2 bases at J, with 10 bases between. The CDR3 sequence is CASSFRQGNQPQHF. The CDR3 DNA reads TGTGCCAGTAGTTTCCGACAGGGCAATCAGCCCCAGCATTTT.

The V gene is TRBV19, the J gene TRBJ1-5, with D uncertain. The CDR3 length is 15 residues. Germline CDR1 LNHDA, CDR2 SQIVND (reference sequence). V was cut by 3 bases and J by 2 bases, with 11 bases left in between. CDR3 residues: CASSMRGSGNQPQHF. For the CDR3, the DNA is TGTGCCAGTAGTATGAGAGGGAGTGGCAATCAGCCCCAGCATTTT.

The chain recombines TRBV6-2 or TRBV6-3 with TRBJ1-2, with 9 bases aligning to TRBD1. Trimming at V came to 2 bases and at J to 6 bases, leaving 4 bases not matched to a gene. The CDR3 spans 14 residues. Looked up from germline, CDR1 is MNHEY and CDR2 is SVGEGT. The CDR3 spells CASSYQRTGDGYTF. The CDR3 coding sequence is TGTGCCAGCAGTTACCAGCGGACAGGGGATGGCTACACCTTC.

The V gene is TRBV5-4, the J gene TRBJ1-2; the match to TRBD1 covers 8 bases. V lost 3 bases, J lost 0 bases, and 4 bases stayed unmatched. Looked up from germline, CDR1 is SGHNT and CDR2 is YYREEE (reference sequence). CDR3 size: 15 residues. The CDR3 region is CASSSYRGTNYGYTF. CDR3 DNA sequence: TGTGCCAGCAGCTCCTACAGGGGGACTAACTATGGCTACACCTTC.

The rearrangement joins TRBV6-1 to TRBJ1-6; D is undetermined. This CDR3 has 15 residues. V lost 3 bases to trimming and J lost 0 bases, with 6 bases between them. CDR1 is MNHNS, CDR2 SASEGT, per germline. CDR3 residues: CASSDWSSYNSPLHF. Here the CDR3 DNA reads TGTGCCAGCAGTGATTGGAGCTCCTATAATTCACCCCTCCACTTT.

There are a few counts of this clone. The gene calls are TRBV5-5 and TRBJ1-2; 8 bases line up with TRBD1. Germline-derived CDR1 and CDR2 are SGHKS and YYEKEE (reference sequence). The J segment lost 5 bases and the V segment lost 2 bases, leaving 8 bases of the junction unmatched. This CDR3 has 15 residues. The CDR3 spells CASSLPEDRGYGYTF. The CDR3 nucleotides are TGTGCCAGCAGCTTACCCGAAGACAGGGGATATGGCTACACCTTC. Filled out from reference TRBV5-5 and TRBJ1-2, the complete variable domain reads DAGVTQSPTHLIKTRGQQVTLRCSPISGHKSVSWYQQVLGQGPQFIFQYYEKEERGRGNFPDRFSARQFPNYSSELNVNALLLGDSALYLCASSLPEDRGYGYTFGSGTRLTVV.

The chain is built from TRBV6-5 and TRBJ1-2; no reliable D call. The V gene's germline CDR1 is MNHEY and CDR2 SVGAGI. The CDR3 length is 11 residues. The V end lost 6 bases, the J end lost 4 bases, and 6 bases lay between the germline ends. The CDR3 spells CASRRGYGYTF. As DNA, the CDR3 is TGTGCCAGCAGGAGAGGCTATGGCTACACCTTC.

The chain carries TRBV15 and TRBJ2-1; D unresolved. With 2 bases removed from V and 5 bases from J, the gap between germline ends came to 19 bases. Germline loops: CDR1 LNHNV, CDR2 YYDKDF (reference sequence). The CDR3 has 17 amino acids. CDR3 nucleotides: TGTGCCACCAGCAGATCAGAGATCTTTGGCGGAGACAATGAGCAGTTCTTC. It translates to CATSRSEIFGGDNEQFF.

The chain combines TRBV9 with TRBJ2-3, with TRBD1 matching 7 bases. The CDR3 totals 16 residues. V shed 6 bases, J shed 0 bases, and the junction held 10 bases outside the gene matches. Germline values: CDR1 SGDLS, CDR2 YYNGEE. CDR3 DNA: TGTGCCAGCACCCGGGACAGTCCTTCTAGCACAGATACGCAGTATTTT. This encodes CASTRDSPSSTDTQYF.